Below, one T cell receptor beta chain is given with its context. As handled by the study authors: Estimated nucleated cell counts came from reference gene primer amplification. Measured with immunoSEQ multiplex PCR; TCRdb has only the in-frame clones, and not every one. V, J and clone size are those of that table, while D and trimming were read from the DNA. Here the sample spans about 48,000 clones, around 80% being singletons. This specimen belongs to a study of blood T cell repertoires in COVID-19. On the study more broadly: Material from acute and convalescent COVID-19 was sourced from the United States, Italy and Spain. The cDNA or gDNA used as material had been derived from T cells, B-cell-depleted T cells, or PBMCs.

Per the germline V gene, CDR1 is SGHRS and CDR2 is YFSETQ. Deletions cut 0 bases from V and 4 bases from J, with 13 bases between. This CDR3 has 15 amino acids. This chain connects TRBV5-1 to TRBJ2-5; D is possibly TRBD2 (5 bases). This sequence originates from a man aged 70 or older with acute or convalescent COVID-19. The sequencing sample was made of peripheral blood. The DNA for the CDR3 is TGCGCCAGCAGCTTGGCACTAGTGAGAGGAGAGACCCAGTACTTC. Amino acids: CASSLALVRGETQYF.